These T cell receptor beta chains were read from a single sample in a study of CD8 T cells in Susac syndrome. TCRdb recomputed calls from the immunoSEQ multiplex PCR reads with MiXCR, one row per CDR3 protein. The table shows 200,000 or so distinct CDR3 sequences, with approximately 94% occurring only once. The sample consisted of CD4+ T cells from PBMCs. The source is a human donor with Susac syndrome. Both conserved end residues are part of each CDR3. Fields, in order: CDR3 DNA, CDR3 protein, D gene, J gene, clone size, V gene. D genes are given only for firm matches. Clone size is not always given. Where it is, it says once, few, many or a class for expanded clones.

TGTGCCAGCAGTTACTCGGGGACAGGGGAGACCCAGTACTTC CASSYSGTGETQYF TRBD1 TRBJ2-5 NA TRBV6-5
TGTGCCTGGAGGGGGGTCTCCTACGAGCAGTACTTC CAWRGVSYEQYF NA TRBJ2-7 once TRBV30
TGTGCCACCAGTGATAGTTCAGGATTCACAGATACGCAGTATTTT CATSDSSGFTDTQYF NA TRBJ2-3 NA TRBV24-1
TGTGCCAGCAGCATAAGACTAGCGGGGGGAGGTACTGAGACCCAGTACTTC CASSIRLAGGGTETQYF TRBD2 TRBJ2-5 once TRBV7-2
TGTGCCTGCACCGGGACAGGGGCAATGGCACCCCTCCACTTT CACTGTGAMAPLHF TRBD1 TRBJ1-6 NA TRBV30
TGTGCCAGCGGGTTGGACACTGAAGCTTTCTTT CASGLDTEAFF NA TRBJ1-1 NA TRBV6-2/TRBV6-3
TGTGCCAGCAGCTTGGGGACGGGGCTCGGCACTGAAGCTTTCTTT CASSLGTGLGTEAFF NA TRBJ1-1 NA TRBV5-6
TGCAGCGTTAAGAGACAGGGTCCGAACACTGAAGCTTTCTTT CSVKRQGPNTEAFF TRBD1 TRBJ1-1 NA TRBV29-1
TGTGCCTGGAGCGGCTTTAGGCGGACAAATTCCTACGAGCAGTACTTC CAWSGFRRTNSYEQYF NA TRBJ2-7 NA TRBV30
TGTGCCAGCAGCCAGTTCACACAGCGACAAGAGACCCAGTACTTC CASSQFTQRQETQYF NA TRBJ2-5 NA TRBV7-2
TGTGCCAGCAGACACCGGGACCCAGCTTTCTTT CASRHRDPAFF NA TRBJ1-1 NA TRBV12-3/TRBV12-4
TGTGCCAGTGGGGGACACGAGCAGTACTTC CASGGHEQYF NA TRBJ2-7 NA TRBV19